Described below is a single T cell receptor (beta chain) sequence and its context. These data come from a study of blood T cells in healthy people across ages. A second PCR, run for about 6 to 11 cycles, used a sample-barcoded 5' primer plus a J-beta primer mix. TCRdb re-analysed the 5' RACE reads in MiXCR, keeping a single row per CDR3 protein. The sample lists roughly 560,000 distinct CDR3 sequences, under 30% occurring once. The same data also contributed to another study, on T cells of mothers and their children.

Sequenced material: blood. The TCR originated in a boy between 10 and 17 years old in good health.

The CDR3 nucleotides read TGCGCCAGCAGCCAAGAAAAGTTTAGCCCCTACGAGCAGTACTTC. As protein: CASSQEKFSPYEQYF. The chain is built from TRBV4-1 and TRBJ2-5; D unresolved. The end of the DNA aligns better with TRBJ2-7, so the J call may be wrong. The CDR3 has 15 residues. Germline CDR1 is MGHRA and CDR2 is YSYEKL.